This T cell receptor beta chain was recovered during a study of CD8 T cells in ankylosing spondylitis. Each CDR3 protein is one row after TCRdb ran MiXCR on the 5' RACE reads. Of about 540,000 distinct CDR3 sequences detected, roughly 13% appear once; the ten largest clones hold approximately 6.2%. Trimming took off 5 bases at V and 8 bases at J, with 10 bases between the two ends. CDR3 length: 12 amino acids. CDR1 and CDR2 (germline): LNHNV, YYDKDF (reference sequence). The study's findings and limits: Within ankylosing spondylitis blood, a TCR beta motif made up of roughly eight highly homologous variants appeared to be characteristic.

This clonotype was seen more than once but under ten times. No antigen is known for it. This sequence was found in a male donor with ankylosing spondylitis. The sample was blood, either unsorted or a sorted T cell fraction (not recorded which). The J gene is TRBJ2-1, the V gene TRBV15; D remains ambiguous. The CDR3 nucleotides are TGTGCCACCAGCTCCTTTGTGGATGAGCAGTTCTTC. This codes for CATSSFVDEQFF.